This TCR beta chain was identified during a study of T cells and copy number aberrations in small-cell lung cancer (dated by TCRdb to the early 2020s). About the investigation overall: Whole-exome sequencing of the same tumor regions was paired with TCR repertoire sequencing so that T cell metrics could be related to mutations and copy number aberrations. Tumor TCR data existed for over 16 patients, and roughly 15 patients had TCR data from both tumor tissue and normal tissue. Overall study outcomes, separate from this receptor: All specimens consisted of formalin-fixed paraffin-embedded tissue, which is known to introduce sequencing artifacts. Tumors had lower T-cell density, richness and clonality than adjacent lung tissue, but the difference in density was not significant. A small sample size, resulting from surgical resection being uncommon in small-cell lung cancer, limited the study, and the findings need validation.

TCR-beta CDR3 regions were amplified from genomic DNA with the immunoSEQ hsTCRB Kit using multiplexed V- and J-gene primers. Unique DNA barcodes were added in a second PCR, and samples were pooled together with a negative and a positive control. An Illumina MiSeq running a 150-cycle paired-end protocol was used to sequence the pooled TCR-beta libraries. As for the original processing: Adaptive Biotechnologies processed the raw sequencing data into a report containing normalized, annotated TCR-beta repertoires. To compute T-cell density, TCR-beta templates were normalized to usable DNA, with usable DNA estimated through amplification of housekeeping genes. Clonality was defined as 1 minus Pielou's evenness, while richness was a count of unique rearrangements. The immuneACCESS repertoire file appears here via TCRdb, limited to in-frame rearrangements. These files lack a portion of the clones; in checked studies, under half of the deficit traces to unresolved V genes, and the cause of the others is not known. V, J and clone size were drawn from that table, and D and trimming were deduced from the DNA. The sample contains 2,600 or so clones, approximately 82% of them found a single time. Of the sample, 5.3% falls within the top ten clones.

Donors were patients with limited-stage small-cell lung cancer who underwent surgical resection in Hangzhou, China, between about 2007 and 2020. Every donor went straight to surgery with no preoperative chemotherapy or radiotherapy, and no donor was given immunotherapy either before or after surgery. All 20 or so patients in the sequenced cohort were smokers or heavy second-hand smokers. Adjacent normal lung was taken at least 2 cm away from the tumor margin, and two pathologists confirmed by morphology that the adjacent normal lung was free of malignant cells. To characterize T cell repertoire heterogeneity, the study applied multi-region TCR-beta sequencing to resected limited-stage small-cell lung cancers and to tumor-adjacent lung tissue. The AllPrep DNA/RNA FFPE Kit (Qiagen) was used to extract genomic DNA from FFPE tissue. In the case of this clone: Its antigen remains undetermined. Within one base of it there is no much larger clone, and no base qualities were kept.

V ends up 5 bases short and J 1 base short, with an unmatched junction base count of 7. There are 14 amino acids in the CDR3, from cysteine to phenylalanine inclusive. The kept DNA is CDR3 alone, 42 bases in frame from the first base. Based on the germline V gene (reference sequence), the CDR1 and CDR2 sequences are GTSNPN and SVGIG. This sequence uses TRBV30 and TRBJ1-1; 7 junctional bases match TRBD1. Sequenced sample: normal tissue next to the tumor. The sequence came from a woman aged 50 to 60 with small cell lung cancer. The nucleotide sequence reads TGTGCCTGGGACAGGGCGTCGACGAACACTGAAGCTTTCTTT. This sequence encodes CAWDRASTNTEAFF.